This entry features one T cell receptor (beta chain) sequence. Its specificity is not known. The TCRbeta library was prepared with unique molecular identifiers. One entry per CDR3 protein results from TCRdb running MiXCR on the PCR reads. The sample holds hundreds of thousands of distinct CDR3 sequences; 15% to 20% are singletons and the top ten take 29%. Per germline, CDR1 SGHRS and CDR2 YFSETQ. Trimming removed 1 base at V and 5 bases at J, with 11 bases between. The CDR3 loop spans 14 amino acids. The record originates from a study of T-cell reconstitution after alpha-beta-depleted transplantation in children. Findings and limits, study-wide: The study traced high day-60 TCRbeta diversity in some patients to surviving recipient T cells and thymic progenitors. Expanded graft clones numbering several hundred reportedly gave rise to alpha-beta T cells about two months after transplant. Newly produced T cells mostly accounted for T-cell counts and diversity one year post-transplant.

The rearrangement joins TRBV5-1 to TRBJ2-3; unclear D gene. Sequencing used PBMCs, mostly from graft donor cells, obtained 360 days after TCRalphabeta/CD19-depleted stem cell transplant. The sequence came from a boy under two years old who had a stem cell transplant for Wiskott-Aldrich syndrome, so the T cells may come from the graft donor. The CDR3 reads CASSLQQLGDTQYF. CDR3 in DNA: TGCGCCAGCAGCTTGCAACAGCTGGGAGATACGCAGTATTTT.